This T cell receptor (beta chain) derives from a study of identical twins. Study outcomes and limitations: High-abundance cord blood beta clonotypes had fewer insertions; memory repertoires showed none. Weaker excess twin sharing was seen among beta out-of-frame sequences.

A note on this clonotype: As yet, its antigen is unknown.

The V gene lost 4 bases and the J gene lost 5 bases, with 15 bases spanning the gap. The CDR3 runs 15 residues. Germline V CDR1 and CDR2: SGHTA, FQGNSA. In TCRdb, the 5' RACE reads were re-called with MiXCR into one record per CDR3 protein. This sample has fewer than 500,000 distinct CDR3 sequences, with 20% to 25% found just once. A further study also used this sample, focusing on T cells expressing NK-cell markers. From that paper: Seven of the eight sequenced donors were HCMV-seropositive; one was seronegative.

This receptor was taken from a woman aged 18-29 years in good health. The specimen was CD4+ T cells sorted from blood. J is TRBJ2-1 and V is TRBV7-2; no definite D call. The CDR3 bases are TGTGCCAGCAGCTCCGAAAGTGGGCGAGACAATGAGCAGTTCTTC. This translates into CASSSESGRDNEQFF.